The TCR beta chain under discussion was sequenced for a study of CD8 T cells in Susac syndrome. Study overall: Patients with Susac syndrome were, at the time of blood collection, therapy-naive, maintained on corticosteroids, or maintained on intravenous immunoglobulin alone. General study results and limits: Expansion of clones was not seen in the CD4+ T cell repertoires of Susac syndrome.

TEMRA cells were FACS-enriched and CD8+ and CD4+ T cells negatively isolated. The RNA input was roughly 0.45 to 1 ug, and it was reverse transcribed with random hexamers. Amplification of TCR beta CDR3 spanned 54 Vbeta and 13 Jbeta via immunoSEQ multiplex PCR. Via MiXCR, TCRdb re-called the immunoSEQ multiplex PCR reads, giving one row per CDR3 protein. The table includes around 130,000 distinct CDR3 sequences, nearly 96% detected once. Turning to this clonotype: Its specificity is unknown.

The TCR comes from a human donor with Susac syndrome. The specimen sequenced was CD4+ T cells from PBMCs.

This chain's CDR3 is CASSSEAYEQYF. The CDR3, as DNA: TGTGCCAGCAGCTCCGAAGCCTACGAGCAGTACTTC. V gene TRBV7-2 combines with J gene TRBJ2-7; D remains ambiguous. The length of the CDR3 is 12 residues. CDR1 SGHTA and CDR2 FQGNSA come from the germline V gene. Deletions cut 4 bases from V and 2 bases from J, with 6 bases between.